The sequence of this T cell receptor (beta chain) was determined in a study of blood T cell repertoires in COVID-19 (TCRdb year 2020). With regard to the full study: The collaborator samples originated in the United States, Italy and Spain and spanned the acute and convalescent phases of COVID-19. The material from the prospective study consisted of cDNA or gDNA derived from T cells, B-cell-depleted T cells, or PBMCs. Subjects who had been exposed to COVID-19, were actively infected with it, or had recovered from it provided the deeply sampled blood TCRbeta repertoires that made up the dataset. The repertoires were made available in a free public database intended to serve as a resource for research on the immune response to SARS-CoV-2. The samples were drawn from two sources: the first 160 participants of the ongoing ImmuneRACE study, and over 950 subjects contributed by 6 global collaborators. The sample metadata nearly always contained a de-identified subject ID, COVID-19 status, age in years and sex. Where available, HLA class I and class II types were taken from metadata supplied by the sample provider and were not determined by assay-based typing. The paper as a whole reports these results and caveats: Clinical and demographic metadata were provided uncurated, with the amount varying by source and participant.

To note about this clone: Its cognate antigen has yet to be identified. The sample holds no much larger clone one base away, and base qualities are not on file.

TCRbeta CDR3 regions were amplified from genomic DNA by means of the immunoSEQ Assay, a bias-controlled multiplex PCR. Under the source paper's analysis protocol: Nucleated cell counts per sample were estimated from amplification of reference gene primers within the assay. To quantify the absolute abundance of each unique TCRbeta CDR3 rearrangement, sequence reads were collapsed and filtered. For each sample, productive Simpson clonality was calculated by taking the square root of Simpson's diversity index across productive rearrangements. TCRdb took over this immuneACCESS table, retaining in-frame rearrangements with V and J assigned. Such tables are incomplete; in checked studies, under half of the missing clones stem from an unresolved V gene, and the remainder is unexplained. V and J calls and clone size are those listed in that table; D and trimming were worked out from the DNA. In this sample the table shows about 73,000 clones, roughly 89% of which occur a single time. Approximately 10% of the sample is held by the ten biggest clonotypes.

The CDR3 covers 13 residues, taking in both the cysteine and the phenylalanine. Only the CDR3 DNA stays, 39 bases, in frame from base 1. The germline V gene provides CDR1 SGDLS and CDR2 YYNGEE. A distance of 13 bases separates the germline ends of V and J, which lose 3 bases and 7 bases respectively. Each collaborating institution followed its own protocols to collect whole blood in K2EDTA tubes. For TCRbeta analysis, collaborators shipped samples in one of three forms: frozen whole blood, isolated PBMCs, or DNA extracted from either of those sample types. This TCR was recovered from a man at least 80 years old with acute or convalescent COVID-19. Sequenced: peripheral blood. The sequence links TRBV9 to TRBJ1-1; 5 matching bases give a weak D call of TRBD1. The DNA reads TGTGCCAGCAGCGAGGACACAGGAAGTGAAGCTTTCTTT. Its translation reads: CASSEDTGSEAFF.